The 32 T cell receptor beta chains below all came from one sample that was sequenced in a study of CD8 T cells in Susac syndrome (dated by TCRdb to the late 2010s). Library preparation was by the immunoSEQ multiplex PCR assay. RNA was extracted using the RNeasy kit, and about 0.5 to 1 ug of the RNA was reverse transcribed with random hexamers. TCRdb trimmed public reads at Q25 via fastp, called clones via MiXCR and kept in-frame beta chains. Entries are consolidated by CDR3 protein sequence, retaining the most common genes and DNA. This sample gives over 350,000 distinct CDR3 sequences in total; about 85% of them show up just once. About 0.12% of the sample comes from the top ten. The sample consisted of CD8+ T cells from PBMCs. The receptor set was obtained from a human donor with multiple sclerosis.

The gene calls are TRBV28 and TRBJ2-2, with unresolved D. Germline V gene sequence: CDR1 MDHEN, CDR2 SYDVKM. V lost 2 bases to trimming and J lost 1 base, with 5 bases between them. CDR3 size: 14 residues. CDR3 in DNA: TGTGCCAGCAGTTTAGAGGAGAACACCGGGGAGCTGTTTTTT. It encodes CASSLEENTGELFF.

The chain links TRBV5-1 to TRBJ1-6; D remains ambiguous. This CDR3 comprises 12 residues. Looked up from germline, CDR1 is SGHRS and CDR2 is YFSETQ. The V gene lost 5 bases and the J gene lost 9 bases, with 9 bases spanning the gap. In DNA, the CDR3 is TGCGCCAGCAGTTTGACCGGTTCACCCCTCCACTTT. Translated, it gives CASSLTGSPLHF.

The V and J genes are TRBV28 and TRBJ1-4; D gene ambiguous. Deletions cut 7 bases from V and 7 bases from J, with 16 bases between. The CDR3 contains 14 residues. Germline V lookup: CDR1 MDHEN, CDR2 SYDVKM. The CDR3 coding sequence is TGTGCCAGCATAGAAAATTCTTGGGGTGAAAAACTGTTTTTT. Amino acids: CASIENSWGEKLFF. The entire variable domain, with the rest obtained from reference TRBV28 and TRBJ1-4, is as follows: DVKVTQSSRYLVKRTGEKVFLECVQDMDHENMFWYRQDPGLGLRLIYFSYDVKMKEKGDIPEGYSVSREKKERFSLILESASTNQTSMYLCASIENSWGEKLFFGSGTQLSVL.

This chain connects TRBV19 to TRBJ2-3; TRBD1 agrees at 8 bases. With 8 bases clipped from V and 2 bases from J, the junction kept 6 bases outside the gene matches. CDR1 and CDR2 from the germline V gene are LNHDA and SQIVND (reference sequence). The length of the CDR3 is 14 residues. Here the CDR3 reads CASSGQVNTDTQYF. The CDR3 bases are TGTGCCAGTTCGGGACAGGTGAACACAGATACGCAGTATTTT.

The chain joins TRBV7-9 to TRBJ2-1, with D possibly being TRBD1 or TRBD2 (5 bases each). Germline CDR1 is SEHNR and CDR2 is FQNEAQ (reference sequence). Trimming stripped 6 bases from V and 7 bases from J, with 22 bases between. The length of the CDR3 is 16 residues. The CDR3: CASSPKFGTQKNEQFF. The CDR3, as DNA: TGTGCCAGCAGTCCGAAGTTCGGGACGCAAAAAAATGAGCAGTTCTTC.

This clonotype was recorded only once. The V call is TRBV29-1, the J call TRBJ2-1; 7 bases are shared with TRBD2. The CDR3 runs to 13 residues. Germline V gives CDR1 SQVTM, CDR2 ANQGSEA. CDR3 coding DNA: TGCGTAGGGGCAGCAAGCGGGGACAATGAGCAGTTCTTC. Protein sequence: CVGAASGDNEQFF.

The J gene is TRBJ2-7, the V gene TRBV4-1; D is unclear. The germline CDR1 and CDR2 sequences are MGHRA and YSYEKL. The germline V and J ends were trimmed by 2 bases and 3 bases, with 14 bases remaining between them. The CDR3 is 15 residues long. The CDR3 nucleotides read TGCGCCAGCAGCCAAATAGAGGACGCCTTCTACGAGCAGTACTTC. The encoded protein is CASSQIEDAFYEQYF.

The rearrangement links TRBV30 to TRBJ2-7; 7 bases match TRBD1. The V gene's germline CDR1 is GTSNPN and CDR2 SVGIG (reference sequence). The CDR3 runs to 14 residues. Trimming cost V 3 bases and J 5 bases; bases outside gene matches: 10. The CDR3 region is CAWSETGLGNEQYF. DNA for the CDR3: TGTGCCTGGAGCGAGACAGGGCTTGGCAACGAGCAGTACTTC.

The CDR3 region is CASRYKTSGSGETQYF. Here the CDR3 DNA reads TGTGCCAGCAGATATAAGACTAGCGGGAGCGGGGAGACCCAGTACTTC. This chain connects TRBV28 to TRBJ2-5; 12 nucleotides agree with TRBD2. The CDR3 length is 16 residues. Germline V CDR1 and CDR2: MDHEN, SYDVKM. V lost 6 bases and J lost 5; bases outside the gene matches: 10.

The gene calls are TRBV5-1 and TRBJ1-1; a weak D match, TRBD1 (5 bases). V lost 0 bases to trimming and J lost 0 bases, with 12 bases between them. The CDR3 is 16 amino acids. The V gene's germline CDR1 is SGHRS and CDR2 YFSETQ. The CDR3 DNA follows: TGCGCCAGCAGCTTGGAGTTGACAGAGCTGAACACTGAAGCTTTCTTT. Translation gives CASSLELTELNTEAFF. The entire variable domain, with the rest obtained from reference TRBV5-1 and TRBJ1-1, is as follows: KAGVTQTPRYLIKTRGQQVTLSCSPISGHRSVSWYQQTPGQGLQFLFEYFSETQRNKGNFPGRFSGRQFSNSRSEMNVSTLELGDSALYLCASSLELTELNTEAFFGQGTRLTVV.

This clonotype was seen only once. V usage is TRBV28 and J usage is TRBJ2-7; no reliable D call. This CDR3 is 15 amino acids long. Germline values: CDR1 MDHEN, CDR2 SYDVKM. V lost 6 bases, J lost 0 bases, and 15 bases lay in between. The CDR3 region is CASSSRWLSSYEQYF. The CDR3 DNA reads TGTGCCAGCAGCTCTCGATGGCTCAGCTCCTACGAGCAGTACTTC.

The DNA for the CDR3 is TGTGCCAGCAGTTTAGGCCCCGGGACAGAAAATTCGAACACCGGGGAGCTGTTTTTT. This encodes CASSLGPGTENSNTGELFF. This sequence joins TRBV12-3 or TRBV12-4 and TRBJ2-2; 7 positions agree with TRBD1. V dropped 1 base and J dropped 0; count of bases not matched to a gene: 11. The CDR3 has 19 amino acids.

V usage is TRBV29-1 and J usage is TRBJ2-3; D not certain. V gave up 8 bases and J gave up 1 base, with 19 bases separating them. Germline V lookup: CDR1 SQVTM, CDR2 ANQGSEA. The CDR3 sequence is 15 residues long. The CDR3 sequence is CSTYDLDLRTDTQYF. DNA for the CDR3: TGCAGCACCTATGACCTGGACCTCCGCACAGATACGCAGTATTTT.

The rearrangement joins TRBV29-1 to TRBJ2-7; the match to TRBD1 covers 9 bases. The ends lost 7 bases at V and 6 bases at J; junction bases unmatched: 7. CDR1 and CDR2 (germline): SQVTM, ANQGSEA. The CDR3 has 12 amino acids. CDR3 DNA sequence: TGCAGCGCCTGGGACAGGGTTACCGAGCAGTACTTC. Translation gives CSAWDRVTEQYF.

This clonotype has only a few counts. The chain is built from TRBV6-5 and TRBJ1-1; D is undetermined. The CDR3 sequence is 15 residues long. The germline V and J ends were trimmed by 0 bases and 2 bases, with 10 bases remaining between them. Germline loops: CDR1 MNHEY, CDR2 SVGAGI. Written as DNA, the CDR3 is TGTGCCAGCAGTTACTCGACGTTAGTTAACACTGAAGCTTTCTTT. Protein sequence: CASSYSTLVNTEAFF.

The chain combines TRBV7-9 with TRBJ1-5; D is ambiguous. Germline loops: CDR1 SEHNR, CDR2 FQNEAQ (reference sequence). Trimming cost V 1 base and J 3 bases, with 7 bases left between them. The CDR3 runs to 14 residues. CDR3 residues: CASSLGVDNQPQHF. The CDR3 region has the DNA TGTGCCAGCAGCTTAGGGGTCGACAATCAGCCCCAGCATTTT.

V gene TRBV3-1 combines with J gene TRBJ2-3, with D possibly matching TRBD2 (6 bases). The V gene lost 2 bases and the J gene lost 6 bases, with 18 bases spanning the gap. The CDR3 extends over 16 amino acids. Germline assignment: CDR1 LGHDT and CDR2 YNNKEL (reference sequence). The CDR3 coding sequence is TGTGCCAGCAGCCAATGGCGGGACTCGAAGACTGATACGCAGTATTTT. Residues: CASSQWRDSKTDTQYF.

This chain links TRBV7-9 with TRBJ2-7; D is perhaps TRBD2 (5 bases). Per germline, CDR1 SEHNR and CDR2 FQNEAQ (reference sequence). The CDR3 contains 14 residues. The V and J ends lost 3 bases and 2 bases respectively, with 11 bases between them. The CDR3 DNA follows: TGTGCCAGCAGCTTGGGTGCGGGCCCCTACGAGCAGTACTTC. It is translated as CASSLGAGPYEQYF. Together with reference TRBV7-9 and TRBJ2-7, the CDR3 gives the full variable domain: DTGVSQNPRHKITKRGQNVTFRCDPISEHNRLYWYRQTLGQGPEFLTYFQNEAQLEKSRLLSDRFSAERPKGSFSTLEIQRTEQGDSAMYLCASSLGAGPYEQYFGPGTRLTVT.

The CDR3 sequence is CASSLRDPPNYGYTF. For the CDR3, the DNA is TGTGCCAGCAGTCTCCGGGATCCCCCTAACTATGGCTACACCTTC. This sequence joins TRBV6-1 and TRBJ1-2; D remains ambiguous. The CDR3 consists of 15 residues. The germline V gene has CDR1 MNHNS and CDR2 SASEGT. The V end lost 5 bases, the J end lost 0 bases, and 13 bases lay between the germline ends.

The chain joins TRBV6-5 to TRBJ2-7; 7 bases match TRBD2. The CDR3 consists of 15 residues. V gave up 5 bases and J gave up 5 bases; unmatched junction bases: 12. Looked up from germline, CDR1 is MNHEY and CDR2 is SVGAGI. The CDR3 is CASSTKTGEGHEQYF. The CDR3 DNA is TGTGCCAGCAGTACTAAAACGGGGGAGGGCCACGAGCAGTACTTC.

The chain couples TRBV12-3 or TRBV12-4 to TRBJ2-7, with TRBD1 identical over 7 bases. J lost 4 bases, V lost 6 bases, and 9 bases had no gene match. The CDR3 contains 14 residues. The CDR3 spells CASSFGQAAYEQYF. The CDR3 DNA follows: TGTGCCAGCAGCTTCGGACAGGCAGCTTACGAGCAGTACTTC.

V and J are TRBV5-1 and TRBJ1-1; D remains ambiguous. Germline-derived CDR1 and CDR2 are SGHRS and YFSETQ. The V end was cut by 4 bases, the J end by 0 bases, with 16 bases between. CDR3 length equals 16 residues. CDR3 region: CASSQSAAFMNTEAFF. The DNA for the CDR3 is TGCGCCAGCAGCCAATCGGCAGCCTTCATGAACACTGAAGCTTTCTTT.

The rearrangement uses TRBV30 and TRBJ2-1; weak D call: TRBD2 (6 bases). V lost 2 bases, J lost 2 bases, and 19 bases lay in between. Germline CDR1 is GTSNPN and CDR2 is SVGIG (reference sequence). This CDR3 spans 17 amino acids. CDR3 region: CAWSPRWGEGAYNEQFF. For the CDR3, the DNA is TGTGCCTGGAGTCCCCGTTGGGGGGAAGGCGCCTACAATGAGCAGTTCTTC.

The chain combines TRBV12-3 or TRBV12-4 with TRBJ1-1; tentatively, D is TRBD1 (6 bases). V lost 6 bases and J lost 5, with 16 bases in between. The CDR3 is 14 residues long. CDR3 sequence reads: CASRPSLDRTEAFF. CDR3 nucleotides: TGTGCCAGCAGACCAAGTCTAGACAGGACTGAAGCTTTCTTT.

The V gene is TRBV6-5, the J gene TRBJ2-5; TRBD2 is a possible D gene (6 bases). The CDR3 extends over 18 amino acids. In germline, CDR1 is MNHEY, CDR2 SVGAGI. V lost 0 bases, J lost 0 bases, and 17 bases lay in between. CDR3 amino acids: CASSYSSQLARNQETQYF. CDR3 bases: TGTGCCAGCAGTTACTCAAGTCAGCTAGCGCGAAACCAAGAGACCCAGTACTTC.

This sequence joins TRBV4-1 and TRBJ2-7; D is perhaps TRBD1 (6 bases). The germline gives CDR1 MGHRA, CDR2 YSYEKL. CDR3 length: 16 residues. V was shortened by 0 bases and J by 3 bases, with 15 bases between the two germline ends. The DNA of the CDR3 is TGCGCCAGCAGCCAAGACGTAGGCCAGGGGATCTACGAGCAGTACTTC. It specifies CASSQDVGQGIYEQYF.

The sample holds one count of this clonotype. V usage is TRBV7-9 and J usage is TRBJ2-7, with D possibly TRBD1 on 6 matching bases. V lost 4 bases and J lost 6, with 13 bases in between. This CDR3 region has 13 residues. From germline, CDR1 is SEHNR and CDR2 FQNEAQ (reference sequence). This CDR3 is CASSWPGEGEQYF. Written as DNA, the CDR3 is TGTGCCAGCAGCTGGCCAGGGGAAGGCGAGCAGTACTTC.

This chain links TRBV12-3 or TRBV12-4 with TRBJ2-7; D gene uncertain. The CDR3 has 15 amino acids. Trimming took off 3 bases at V and 3 bases at J, with 15 bases between the two ends. The CDR3 loop is CASSLTSLSDYEQYF. Here the CDR3 DNA reads TGTGCCAGCAGTTTGACCAGCCTTTCGGACTACGAGCAGTACTTC.

The chain has TRBV6-5 and TRBJ2-1; unclear D gene. The CDR3 is 14 amino acids. The V gene's germline CDR1 is MNHEY and CDR2 SVGAGI. The germline V and J ends were trimmed by 2 bases and 4 bases, with 9 bases remaining between them. This chain's CDR3 is CASSYSLEYNEQFF. In DNA form, the CDR3 reads TGTGCCAGCAGTTACAGCCTAGAATACAATGAGCAGTTCTTC.

This chain links TRBV15 with TRBJ2-7, with 10 positions matching TRBD2. The junction had 6 bases not matched to a gene; V was cut back by 2 bases and J by 5 bases. This CDR3 is 15 amino acids long. Germline lookup yields CDR1 LNHNV and CDR2 YYDKDF (reference sequence). The CDR3 nucleotides are TGTGCCACCAGCAGACTAGCGGGAGAAGGGAACGAGCAGTACTTC. This encodes CATSRLAGEGNEQYF. The full variable domain, its missing parts supplied by reference TRBV15 and TRBJ2-7, is DAMVIQNPRYQVTQFGKPVTLSCSQTLNHNVMYWYQQKSSQAPKLLFHYYDKDFNNEADTPDNFQSRRPNTSFCFLDIRSPGLGDTAMYLCATSRLAGEGNEQYFGPGTRLTVT.

The rearrangement uses TRBV5-1 and TRBJ1-5, with D possibly matching TRBD1 (6 bases). Germline-derived CDR1 and CDR2 are SGHRS and YFSETQ. Trimming stripped 0 bases from V and 4 bases from J, with 17 bases between. The CDR3 runs to 17 residues. CDR3 in DNA: TGCGCCAGCAGCTTGGCCCCGACAGGCAATGTGAATCAGCCCCAGCATTTT. Protein product: CASSLAPTGNVNQPQHF. The full variable domain, with the rest looked up from reference TRBV5-1 and TRBJ1-5, is KAGVTQTPRYLIKTRGQQVTLSCSPISGHRSVSWYQQTPGQGLQFLFEYFSETQRNKGNFPGRFSGRQFSNSRSEMNVSTLELGDSALYLCASSLAPTGNVNQPQHFGDGTRLSIL.

This rearrangement joins TRBV6-5 to TRBJ2-2; 12 bases fit TRBD2. Germline V lookup: CDR1 MNHEY, CDR2 SVGAGI. J gave up 4 bases and V 0 bases, and 9 bases lay outside the gene matches. The CDR3 length is 19 residues. The CDR3 is CASSYSSSSSGGGTGELFF. CDR3 coding DNA: TGTGCCAGCAGTTACTCTTCCTCTTCTAGCGGGGGGGGCACCGGGGAGCTGTTTTTT.